This entry describes one TCR beta chain. This record belongs to a study of OX40 agonist ivuxolimab in advanced cancers. Some clones are missing from TCRdb's copy, which holds only in-frame ones; the method was immunoSEQ multiplex PCR. The data show around 83,000 clones, roughly 90% seen once. Per germline, CDR1 GTSNPN and CDR2 SVGIG (reference sequence). The V end lost 2 bases, the J end lost 5 bases, and 33 bases lay between the germline ends. The CDR3 is 20 residues long. This chain uses TRBV30 with TRBJ2-5; no reliable D call. Sequencing used CD4+ or CD8+ T cells sorted from blood, obtained in a trial of the OX40 agonist ivuxolimab. The TCR originated in an adult with an advanced solid tumor such as melanoma, head and neck, liver or kidney cancer. CDR3 region: CAWSSYLSVGTYFKTETQYF. The CDR3, as DNA: TGTGCCTGGAGTTCCTATCTTTCAGTGGGAACTTATTTTAAGACGGAGACCCAGTACTTC.